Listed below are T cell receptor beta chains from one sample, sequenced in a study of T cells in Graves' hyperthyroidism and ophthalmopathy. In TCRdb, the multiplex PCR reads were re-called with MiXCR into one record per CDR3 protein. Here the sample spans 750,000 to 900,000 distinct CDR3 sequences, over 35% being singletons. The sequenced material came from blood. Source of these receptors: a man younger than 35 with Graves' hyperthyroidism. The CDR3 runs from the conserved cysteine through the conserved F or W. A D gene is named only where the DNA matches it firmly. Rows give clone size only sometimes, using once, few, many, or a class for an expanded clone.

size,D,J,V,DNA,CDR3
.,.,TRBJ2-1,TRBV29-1,TGCAGCGTGCTTCTAGCTAAGGGTGAGCAGTTCTTC,CSVLLAKGEQFF
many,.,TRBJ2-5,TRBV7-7,TGTGCTAGCAGCGTCATATCAGGGGCCAAAGAGACCCAGTACTTC,CASSVISGAKETQYF
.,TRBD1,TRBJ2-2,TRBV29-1,TGCAGCGGGGGGACAGGGGGCGAGCAGGGCTCCACCGGGGAGCTGTTTTTT,CSGGTGGEQGSTGELFF
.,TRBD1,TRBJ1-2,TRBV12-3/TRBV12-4,TGTGCCAGCAGTTCCCCCTCGGACAGGGTCAACTATGGCTACACCTTC,CASSSPSDRVNYGYTF
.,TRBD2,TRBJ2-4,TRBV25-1,TGTGCCAGCAGTGAAATAGCGGGTACGAAAAACATTCAGTACTTC,CASSEIAGTKNIQYF
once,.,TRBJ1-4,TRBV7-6,TGTGCCAGTTACTCCGGGGTTCCCCTTAATGAAAAACTGTTTTTT,CASYSGVPLNEKLFF
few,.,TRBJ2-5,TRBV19,TGTGCCAGCAGCCCTTGGGGGGGAATGGACAGGGAAGAGACCCAGTACTTC,CASSPWGGMDREETQYF
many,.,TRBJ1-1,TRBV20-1,TGCAAGGCCCAACAGACGTACACTGAAGCTTTCTTT,CKAQQTYTEAFF
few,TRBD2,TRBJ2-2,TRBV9,TGTGCCAGCAGCCAGGGTAGCGGGATGGTCACCGGGGAGCTGTTTTTT,CASSQGSGMVTGELFF
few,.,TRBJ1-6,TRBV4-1,TGCGCCAGCAGCCAAGTTGAACCGCTTGGTTCACCCCTCCACTTT,CASSQVEPLGSPLHF
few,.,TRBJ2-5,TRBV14,TGTGCCAGCAGCCCTGAGAATAGGGGTATCGAGACCCAGTACTTC,CASSPENRGIETQYF
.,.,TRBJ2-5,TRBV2,TGTGCCCCGACGGGTGGGGTCAAGACCCAGTACTTC,CAPTGGVKTQYF
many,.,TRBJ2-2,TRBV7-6,TGTGCCAGCAGCAGTTTGCAGGGAAACGGGGAGCTGTTTTTT,CASSSLQGNGELFF
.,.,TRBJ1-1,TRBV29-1,TGCAGCCCTCCGGGCCGGAACACTGAAGCTTTCTTT,CSPPGRNTEAFF
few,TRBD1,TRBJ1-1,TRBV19,TGTGCCAGTAGCCCTAAGGCCCAGACAGGGTTCGACACTGAAGCTTTCTTT,CASSPKAQTGFDTEAFF
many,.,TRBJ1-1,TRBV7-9,TGTGCCAGCAGCCGGAGCACTGAAGCTTTCTTT,CASSRSTEAFF
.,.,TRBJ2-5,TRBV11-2,TGTGCCAGCAGCTCCGTCACGCGGGAGACCCAGTACTTC,CASSSVTRETQYF
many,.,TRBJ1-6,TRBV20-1,TGCAGTGCTAGGGGGGCGGGAGGGGATTCACCCCTCCACTTT,CSARGAGGDSPLHF
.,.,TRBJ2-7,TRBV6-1,TGTGCCAGCCGGGGGGCAAAGGGGGTCCCCGAGCAGTACTTC,CASRGAKGVPEQYF
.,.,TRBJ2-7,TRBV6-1,TGTGCCAGCAGCCGCCCAGACGAGCAGTACTTC,CASSRPDEQYF
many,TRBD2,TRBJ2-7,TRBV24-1,TGTGCCACCAGTGATACATCTAGCGGGAGGGCCTACGAGCAGTACTTC,CATSDTSSGRAYEQYF
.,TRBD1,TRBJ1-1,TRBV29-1,TGCAGCGCCGAGGAAGGGGGCCTCGAAGCTTTCTTT,CSAEEGGLEAFF
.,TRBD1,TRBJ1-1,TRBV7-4,TGTGCCAGCAGCTCAGCCGGGACAGGGCGGACTGAAGCTTTCTTT,CASSSAGTGRTEAFF
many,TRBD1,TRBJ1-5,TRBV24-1,TGTGCCACCAGTGGACGACAGGGATCGGCCAATCAGCCCCAGCATTTT,CATSGRQGSANQPQHF
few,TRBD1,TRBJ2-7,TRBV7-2,TGTGCCAGCAGCTCCCTGACAGGGGGCCCCTACGAGCAGTACTTC,CASSSLTGGPYEQYF
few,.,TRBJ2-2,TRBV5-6,TGTGCCAGCAGCTTGGCCGTGGCCGGCGGGGAGCTGTTTTTT,CASSLAVAGGELFF
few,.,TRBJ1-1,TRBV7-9,TGTGCCAGCAGCCCAGAGGGGGGATTTGGCACTGAAGCTTTCTTT,CASSPEGGFGTEAFF
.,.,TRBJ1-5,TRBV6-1,TGTGCCAGCAGTGAAGCACTGTCAGTCTATAGCAATCAGCCCCAGCATTTT,CASSEALSVYSNQPQHF
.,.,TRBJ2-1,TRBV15,TGTGTCACCAGCAGAGGCCCCGGGGGTTCGGATGCGAATGAGCAGTTCTTC,CVTSRGPGGSDANEQFF
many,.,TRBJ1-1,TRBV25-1,TGTGCCAGCAGACTCGGGTCGAACACTGAAGCTTTCTTT,CASRLGSNTEAFF
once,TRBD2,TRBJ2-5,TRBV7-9,TGTGCCAGCAGCTTATCGAGCGGGGCAGGGTTGGAGACCCAGTACTTC,CASSLSSGAGLETQYF
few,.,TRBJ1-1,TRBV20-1,TGCAGTGCTAGCCGGGGGCCGGTGAACACTGAAGCTTTCTTT,CSASRGPVNTEAFF
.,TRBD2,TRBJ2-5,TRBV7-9,TGTGCCAGCAGCCAGGGGGAAGCGGGAGGGCCTCCCCAAGAGACCCAGTACTTC,CASSQGEAGGPPQETQYF
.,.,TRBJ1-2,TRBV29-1,TGCAGCGTTGGCCAGGGGACTAACTATGGCTACACCTTC,CSVGQGTNYGYTF
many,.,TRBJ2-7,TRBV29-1,TGCAGCGTTGAGGGCCCCGCGGAAGAGCAGTACTTC,CSVEGPAEEQYF
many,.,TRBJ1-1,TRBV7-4,TGTGCCAGCAGCCCAACCGGACAAGCTTTCTTT,CASSPTGQAFF
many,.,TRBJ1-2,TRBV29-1,TGCAGCGTTGAAGGCGCGACAGCCCGTGGTACCTATGGCTACACCTTC,CSVEGATARGTYGYTF
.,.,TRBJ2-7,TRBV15,TGTGCCACCAGCAGAGATAGGCAGGAGATACCCTACGAGCAGTACTTC,CATSRDRQEIPYEQYF
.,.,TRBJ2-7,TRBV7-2,TGTGCCAGCAGCTTAGGGCCGATATACGGTTACGAGCAGTACTTC,CASSLGPIYGYEQYF
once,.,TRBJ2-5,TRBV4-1,TGCGCCAGCAGCCAGTCCCTTGCGGGTAAAGAGACCCAGTACTTC,CASSQSLAGKETQYF
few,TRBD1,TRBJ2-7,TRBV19,TGTGCCAGTAGTATCACCGGGACAGGTACCTACGAGCAGTACTTC,CASSITGTGTYEQYF
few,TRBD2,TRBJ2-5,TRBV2,TGTGCCAGCCCCGGGACTAGCGGACTCCAAGAGACCCAGTACTTC,CASPGTSGLQETQYF
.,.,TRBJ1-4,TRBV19,TGTGCCAGTACTATCTGGGCAACTAATGAAAAACTGTTTTTT,CASTIWATNEKLFF
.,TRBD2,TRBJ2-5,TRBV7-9,TGTGCCAGCAGCTTAGGGGCGGGGGGGCCGGGAGAGGCCCAGTACTTC,CASSLGAGGPGEAQYF
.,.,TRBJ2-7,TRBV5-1,TGCGCCAGCAGCTTGGCGTCGGGTCCGTCCTACGAGCAGTACTTC,CASSLASGPSYEQYF
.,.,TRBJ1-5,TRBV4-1,TGCGCCAGCAGCCAAACGAGGGAGGGACAGCCCCAGCATTTT,CASSQTREGQPQHF
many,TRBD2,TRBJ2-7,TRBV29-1,TGCAGCGTTGTGGGAGCGGGAGGGACTTACGAGCAGTACTTC,CSVVGAGGTYEQYF
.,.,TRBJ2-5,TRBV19,TGTGCCAGTAGTATCGGGGGCCCCCAAGAGACCCAGTACTTC,CASSIGGPQETQYF